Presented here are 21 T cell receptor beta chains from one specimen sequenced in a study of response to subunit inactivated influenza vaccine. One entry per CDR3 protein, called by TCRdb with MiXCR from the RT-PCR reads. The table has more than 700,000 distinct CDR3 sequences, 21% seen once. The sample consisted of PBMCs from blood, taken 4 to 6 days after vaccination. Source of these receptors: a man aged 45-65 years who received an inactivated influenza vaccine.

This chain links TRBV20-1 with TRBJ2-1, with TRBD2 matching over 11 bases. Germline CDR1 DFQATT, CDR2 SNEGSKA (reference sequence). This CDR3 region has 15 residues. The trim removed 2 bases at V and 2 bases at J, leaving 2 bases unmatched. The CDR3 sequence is CSARKTSGAYNEQFF. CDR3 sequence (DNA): TGCAGTGCTAGAAAGACTAGCGGGGCCTACAATGAGCAGTTCTTC.

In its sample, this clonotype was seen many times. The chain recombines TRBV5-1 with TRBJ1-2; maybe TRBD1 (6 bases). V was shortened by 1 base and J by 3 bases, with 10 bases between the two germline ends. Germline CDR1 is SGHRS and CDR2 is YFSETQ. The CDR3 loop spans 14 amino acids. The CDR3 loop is CASSLSGGDYGYTF. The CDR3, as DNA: TGCGCCAGCAGCTTGTCCGGGGGCGACTATGGCTACACCTTC.

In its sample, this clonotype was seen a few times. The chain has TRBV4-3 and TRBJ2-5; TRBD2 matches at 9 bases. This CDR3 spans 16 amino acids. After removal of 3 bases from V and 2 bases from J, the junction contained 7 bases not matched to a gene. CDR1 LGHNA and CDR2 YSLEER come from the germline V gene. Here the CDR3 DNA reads TGCGCCAGCAGCCAGGGCGGGAGGGGGGTACAAGAGACCCAGTACTTC. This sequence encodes CASSQGGRGVQETQYF.

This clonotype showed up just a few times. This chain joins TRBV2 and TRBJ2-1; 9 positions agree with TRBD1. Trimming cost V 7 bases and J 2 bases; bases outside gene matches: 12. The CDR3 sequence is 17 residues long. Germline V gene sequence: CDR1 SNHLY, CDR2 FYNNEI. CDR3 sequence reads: CASNDPSGQGAYNEQFF. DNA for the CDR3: TGTGCCAGCAATGACCCCTCGGGACAGGGAGCCTACAATGAGCAGTTCTTC.

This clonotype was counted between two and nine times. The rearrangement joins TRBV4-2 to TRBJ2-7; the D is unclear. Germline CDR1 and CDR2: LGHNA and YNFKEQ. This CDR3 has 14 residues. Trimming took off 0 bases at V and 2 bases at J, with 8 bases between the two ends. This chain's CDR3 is CASSQDIGAYEQYF. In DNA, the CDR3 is TGTGCCAGCAGCCAAGATATTGGGGCCTACGAGCAGTACTTC.

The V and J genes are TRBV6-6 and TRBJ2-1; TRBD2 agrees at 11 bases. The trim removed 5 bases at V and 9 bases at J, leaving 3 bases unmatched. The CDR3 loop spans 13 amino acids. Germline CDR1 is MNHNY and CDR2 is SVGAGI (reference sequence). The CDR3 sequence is CASSPTSGVEQFF. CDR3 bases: TGTGCCAGCAGTCCGACTAGCGGGGTTGAGCAGTTCTTC.

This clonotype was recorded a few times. The CDR3 region has the DNA TGTGCCATAATGGACAGCACAGATACGCAGTATTTT. It specifies CAIMDSTDTQYF. J is TRBJ2-3 and V is TRBV10-3; no reliable D call. CDR1 is ENHRY and CDR2 is SYGVKD in the germline V gene. V was cut by 9 bases and J by 0 bases, with 7 bases left in between. This CDR3 is built from 12 residues.

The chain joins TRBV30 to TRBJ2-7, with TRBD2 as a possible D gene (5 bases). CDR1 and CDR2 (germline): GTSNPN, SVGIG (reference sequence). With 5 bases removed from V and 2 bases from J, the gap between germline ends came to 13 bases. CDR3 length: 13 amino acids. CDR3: CAWLPGNTYEQYF. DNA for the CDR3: TGTGCCTGGCTGCCGGGGAACACCTACGAGCAGTACTTC.

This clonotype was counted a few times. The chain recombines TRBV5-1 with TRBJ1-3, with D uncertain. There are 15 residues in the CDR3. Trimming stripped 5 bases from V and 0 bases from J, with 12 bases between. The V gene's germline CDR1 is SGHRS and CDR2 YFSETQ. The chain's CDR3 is CASRTHPGSGNTIYF. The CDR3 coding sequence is TGCGCCAGCAGAACCCACCCAGGCTCTGGAAACACCATATATTTT.

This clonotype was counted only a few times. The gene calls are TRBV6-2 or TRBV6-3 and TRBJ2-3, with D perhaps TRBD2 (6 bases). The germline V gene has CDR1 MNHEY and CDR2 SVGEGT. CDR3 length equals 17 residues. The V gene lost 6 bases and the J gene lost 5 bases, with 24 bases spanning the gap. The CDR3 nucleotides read TGTGCCAGCAGGCCTCGATCTCTAGCGCCTTTAGGAGATACGCAGTATTTT. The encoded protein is CASRPRSLAPLGDTQYF.

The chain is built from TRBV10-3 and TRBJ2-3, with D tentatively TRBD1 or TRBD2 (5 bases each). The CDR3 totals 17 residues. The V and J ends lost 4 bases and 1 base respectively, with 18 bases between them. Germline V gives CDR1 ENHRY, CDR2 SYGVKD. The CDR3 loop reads CAISGLGRTQRTDTQYF. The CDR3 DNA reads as TGTGCCATCAGTGGCCTGGGACGGACCCAGCGCACAGATACGCAGTATTTT.

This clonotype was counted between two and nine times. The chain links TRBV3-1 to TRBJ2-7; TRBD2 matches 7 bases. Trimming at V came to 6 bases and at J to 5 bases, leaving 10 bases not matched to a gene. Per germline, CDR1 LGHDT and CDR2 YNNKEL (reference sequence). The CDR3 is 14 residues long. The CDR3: CASSQNGGRNEQYF. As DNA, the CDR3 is TGTGCCAGCAGTCAAAACGGGGGGAGGAACGAGCAGTACTTC.

CDR3 in DNA: TGTGCCAGCAGTCAATGGACAGCCGGGGAGCTGTTTTTT. Protein sequence: CASSQWTAGELFF. The J gene is TRBJ2-2, the V gene TRBV6-2 or TRBV6-3; perhaps TRBD1 as D (6 bases). CDR3 length: 13 residues. Germline CDR1 reads MNHEY; CDR2 reads SVGEGT. The V end lost 5 bases, the J end lost 6 bases, and 10 bases lay between the germline ends.

The CDR3, as DNA: TGTGCCAGCACCCTGTCTGGTACGCAGTATTTT. It translates to CASTLSGTQYF. The chain couples TRBV12-3 or TRBV12-4 to TRBJ2-3; no firm D call. V was trimmed by 7 bases and J by 8 bases, leaving 10 bases between them. This CDR3 has 11 residues.

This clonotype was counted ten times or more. CDR3 residues: CASIGRYNEQFF. In DNA, the CDR3 is TGTGCCAGCATAGGGCGATACAATGAGCAGTTCTTC. This chain uses TRBV12-3 or TRBV12-4 with TRBJ2-1, with D unclear. With 7 bases removed from V and 4 bases from J, the gap between germline ends came to 8 bases. The CDR3 spans 12 residues.

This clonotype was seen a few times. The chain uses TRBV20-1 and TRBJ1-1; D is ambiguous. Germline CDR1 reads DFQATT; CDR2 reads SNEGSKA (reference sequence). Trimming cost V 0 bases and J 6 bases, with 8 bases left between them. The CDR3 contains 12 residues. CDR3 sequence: CSARDYGAEAFF. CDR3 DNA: TGCAGTGCTAGAGATTATGGCGCTGAAGCTTTCTTT.

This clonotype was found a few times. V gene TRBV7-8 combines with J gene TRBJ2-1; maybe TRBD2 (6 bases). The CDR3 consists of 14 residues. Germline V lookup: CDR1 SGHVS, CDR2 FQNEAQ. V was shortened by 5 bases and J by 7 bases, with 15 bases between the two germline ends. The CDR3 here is CASSPVGGRNEQFF. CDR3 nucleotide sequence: TGTGCCAGCAGCCCAGTGGGGGGAAGGAATGAGCAGTTCTTC.

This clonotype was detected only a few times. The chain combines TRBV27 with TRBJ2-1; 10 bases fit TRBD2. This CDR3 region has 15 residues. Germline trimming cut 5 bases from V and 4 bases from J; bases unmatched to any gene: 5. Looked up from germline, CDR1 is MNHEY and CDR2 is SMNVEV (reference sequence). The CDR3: CASSRTSGFYNEQFF. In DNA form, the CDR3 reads TGTGCCAGCAGTCGGACTAGCGGCTTTTACAATGAGCAGTTCTTC.

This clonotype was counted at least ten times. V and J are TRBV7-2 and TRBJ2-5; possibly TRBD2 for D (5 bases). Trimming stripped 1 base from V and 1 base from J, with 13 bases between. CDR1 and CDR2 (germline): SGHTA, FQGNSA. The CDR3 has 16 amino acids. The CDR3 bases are TGTGCCAGCAGCTTAGGCGCCAGAGGGATCCAAGAGACCCAGTACTTC. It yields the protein CASSLGARGIQETQYF.

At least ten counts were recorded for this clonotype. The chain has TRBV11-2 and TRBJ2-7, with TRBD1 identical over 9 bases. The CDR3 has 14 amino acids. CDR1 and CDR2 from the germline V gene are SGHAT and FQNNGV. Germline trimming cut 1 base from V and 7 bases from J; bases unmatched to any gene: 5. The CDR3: CASSLVGQGIEQYF. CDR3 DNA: TGTGCCAGCAGCTTAGTGGGACAGGGTATAGAGCAGTACTTC.

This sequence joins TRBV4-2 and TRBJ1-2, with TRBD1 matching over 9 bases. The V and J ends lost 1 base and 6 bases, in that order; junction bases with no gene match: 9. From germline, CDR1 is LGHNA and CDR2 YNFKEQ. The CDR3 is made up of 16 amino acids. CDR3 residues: CASSQVQTGGEHGYTF. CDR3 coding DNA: TGTGCCAGCAGCCAAGTCCAAACAGGGGGCGAGCATGGCTACACCTTC.